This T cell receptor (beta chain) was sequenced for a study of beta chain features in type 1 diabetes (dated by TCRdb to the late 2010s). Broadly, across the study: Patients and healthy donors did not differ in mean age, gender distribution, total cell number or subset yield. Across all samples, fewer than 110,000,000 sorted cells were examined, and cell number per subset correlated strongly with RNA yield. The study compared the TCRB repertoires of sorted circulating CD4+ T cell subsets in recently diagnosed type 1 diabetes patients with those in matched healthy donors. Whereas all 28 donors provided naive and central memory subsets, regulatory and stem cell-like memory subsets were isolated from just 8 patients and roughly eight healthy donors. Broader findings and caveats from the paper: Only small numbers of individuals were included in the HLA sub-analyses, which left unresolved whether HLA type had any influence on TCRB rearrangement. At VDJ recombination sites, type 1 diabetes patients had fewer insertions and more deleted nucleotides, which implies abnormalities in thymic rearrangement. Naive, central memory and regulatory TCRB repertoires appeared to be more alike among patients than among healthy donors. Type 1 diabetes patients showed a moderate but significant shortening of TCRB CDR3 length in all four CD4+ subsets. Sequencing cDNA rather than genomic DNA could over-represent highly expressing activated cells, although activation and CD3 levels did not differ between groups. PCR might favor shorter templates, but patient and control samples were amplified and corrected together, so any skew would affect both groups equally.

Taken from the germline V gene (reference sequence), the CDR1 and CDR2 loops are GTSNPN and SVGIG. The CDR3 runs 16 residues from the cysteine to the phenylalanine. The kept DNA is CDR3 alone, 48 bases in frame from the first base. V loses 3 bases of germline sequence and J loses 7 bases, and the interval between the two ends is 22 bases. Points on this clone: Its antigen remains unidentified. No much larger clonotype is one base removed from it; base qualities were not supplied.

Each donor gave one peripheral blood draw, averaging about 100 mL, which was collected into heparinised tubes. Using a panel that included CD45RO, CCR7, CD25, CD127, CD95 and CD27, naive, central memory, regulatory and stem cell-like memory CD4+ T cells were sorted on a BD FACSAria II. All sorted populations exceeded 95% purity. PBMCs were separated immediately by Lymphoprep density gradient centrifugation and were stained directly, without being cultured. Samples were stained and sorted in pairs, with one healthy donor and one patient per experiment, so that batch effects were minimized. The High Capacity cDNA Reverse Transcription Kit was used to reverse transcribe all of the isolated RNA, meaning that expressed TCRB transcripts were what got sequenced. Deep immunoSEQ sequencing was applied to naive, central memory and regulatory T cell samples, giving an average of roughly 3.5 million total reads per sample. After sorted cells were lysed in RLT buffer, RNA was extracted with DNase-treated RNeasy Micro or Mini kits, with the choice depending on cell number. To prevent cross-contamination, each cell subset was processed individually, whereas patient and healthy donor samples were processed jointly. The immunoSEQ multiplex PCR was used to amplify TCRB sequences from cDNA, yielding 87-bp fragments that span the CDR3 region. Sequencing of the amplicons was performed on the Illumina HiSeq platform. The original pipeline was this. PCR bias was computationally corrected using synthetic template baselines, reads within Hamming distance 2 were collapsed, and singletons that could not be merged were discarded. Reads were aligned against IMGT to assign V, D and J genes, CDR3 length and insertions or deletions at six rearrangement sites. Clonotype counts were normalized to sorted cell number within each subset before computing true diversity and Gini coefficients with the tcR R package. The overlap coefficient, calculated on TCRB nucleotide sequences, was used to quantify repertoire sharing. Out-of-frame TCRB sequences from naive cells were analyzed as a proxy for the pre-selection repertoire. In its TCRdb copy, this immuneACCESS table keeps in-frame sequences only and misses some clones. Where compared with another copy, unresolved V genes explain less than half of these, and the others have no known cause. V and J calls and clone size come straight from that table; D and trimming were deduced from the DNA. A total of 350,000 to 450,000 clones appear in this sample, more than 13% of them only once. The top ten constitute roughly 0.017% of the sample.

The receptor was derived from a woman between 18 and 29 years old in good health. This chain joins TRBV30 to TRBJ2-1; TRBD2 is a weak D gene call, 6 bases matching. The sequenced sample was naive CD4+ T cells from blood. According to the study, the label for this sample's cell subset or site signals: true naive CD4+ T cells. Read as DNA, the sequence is TGTGCCTGGAGCGATTCGGGACTCCGTTGGCCTAATGAGCAGTTCTTC. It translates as CAWSDSGLRWPNEQFF.